The TCR beta chain described here comes from a study of shared clonotypes between healthy human individuals. Researchers partitioned CD4+ cells into CD45RA+ naive and CD45RA-negative memory subsets. At least ten counts were recorded for this clone. The target antigen is unknown. Unmatched junction bases numbered 4, after V lost 8 bases and J lost 0 bases. The V gene's germline CDR1 is SNHLY and CDR2 FYNNEI. The CDR3 consists of 13 residues. Sequenced by immunoSEQ multiplex PCR; TCRdb stores in-frame clones only, minus some. Here the sample spans over 850,000 clones, around 78% being singletons. Points from the study as a whole: Memory subsets had estimated richness that was generally smaller than that of naive subsets.

The sample consisted of memory CD4+ T cells from PBMCs. The subset is: CD45RA-negative fraction. The J gene is TRBJ2-7, the V gene TRBV2; 7 nucleotides match TRBD1. This TCR derives from a man aged 18 to 30 in good health. Some clones in this sample may be carry-over from other donors' samples. In DNA form, the CDR3 reads TGTGCCAGCCAACAGGGGCGCTCCTACGAGCAGTACTTC. Translating gives CASQQGRSYEQYF.